This TCR beta chain was recorded in a study of blood T cell repertoires in COVID-19. At the level of the study: Both acute and convalescent COVID-19 samples were obtained from the United States, Italy and Spain. PBMCs, B-cell-depleted T cells, or T cells provided the cDNA or gDNA that made up the material.

Original data processing: Estimation of nucleated cell counts relied on the amplification of reference gene primers. Only in-frame clones appear in the TCRdb table, and some are missing; sequencing was by immunoSEQ multiplex PCR. That table supplies the V and J calls and clone size; D and trimming were determined from the DNA. The table shows about 120,000 clones, with 80% occurring only once. The CDR3 loop spans 16 amino acids. The V gene end was trimmed by 3 bases and the J gene end by 4 bases; junction bases not matched to a gene: 7. The germline CDR1 and CDR2 sequences are SGHRS and YFSETQ. The sequence derives from a man in his sixties with active or convalescent COVID-19. Sequenced: peripheral blood. This chain connects TRBV5-1 to TRBJ2-3; 11 nucleotides line up with TRBD1. The DNA for the CDR3 is TGCGCCAGCAGCTCACTTCCGGGACAGGGGGCAGATACGCAGTATTTT. Amino acid sequence: CASSSLPGQGADTQYF.